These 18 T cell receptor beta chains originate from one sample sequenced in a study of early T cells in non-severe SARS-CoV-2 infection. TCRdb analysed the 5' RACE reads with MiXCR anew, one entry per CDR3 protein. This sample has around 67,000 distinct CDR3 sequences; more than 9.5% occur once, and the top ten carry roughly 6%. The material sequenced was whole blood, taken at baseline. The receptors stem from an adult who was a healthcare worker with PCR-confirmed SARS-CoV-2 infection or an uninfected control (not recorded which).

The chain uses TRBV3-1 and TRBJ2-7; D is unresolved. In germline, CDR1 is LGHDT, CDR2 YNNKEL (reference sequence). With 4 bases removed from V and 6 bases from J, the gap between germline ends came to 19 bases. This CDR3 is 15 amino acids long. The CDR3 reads CASSPSAVTAAEQYF. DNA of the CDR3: TGTGCCAGCAGCCCTAGTGCCGTAACAGCCGCCGAGCAGTACTTC.

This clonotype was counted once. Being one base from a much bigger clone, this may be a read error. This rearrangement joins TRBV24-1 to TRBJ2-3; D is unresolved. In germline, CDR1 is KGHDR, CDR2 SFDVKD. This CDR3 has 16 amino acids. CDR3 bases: TGTGCCACCAGTGACTCGGAGAAGTTTAGCACAGATACGCAGTGTTTT. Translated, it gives CATSDSEKFSTDTQCF.

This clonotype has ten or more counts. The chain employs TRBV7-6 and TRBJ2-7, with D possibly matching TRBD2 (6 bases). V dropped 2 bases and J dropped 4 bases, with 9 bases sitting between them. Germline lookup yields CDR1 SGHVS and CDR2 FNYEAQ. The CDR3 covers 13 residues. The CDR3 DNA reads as TGTGCCAGCAGCTTACCTGGGGGGTACGAGCAGTACTTC. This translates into CASSLPGGYEQYF.

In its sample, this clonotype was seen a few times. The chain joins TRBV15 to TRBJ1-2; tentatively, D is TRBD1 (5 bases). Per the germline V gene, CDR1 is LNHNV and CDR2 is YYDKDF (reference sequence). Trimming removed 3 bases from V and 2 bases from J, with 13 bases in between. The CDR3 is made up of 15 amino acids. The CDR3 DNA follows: TGTGCCACCAGCAGGGAACTGGGACGGAACTATGGCTACACCTTC. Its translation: CATSRELGRNYGYTF. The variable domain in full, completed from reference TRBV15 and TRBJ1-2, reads DAMVIQNPRYQVTQFGKPVTLSCSQTLNHNVMYWYQQKSSQAPKLLFHYYDKDFNNEADTPDNFQSRRPNTSFCFLDIRSPGLGDTAMYLCATSRELGRNYGYTFGSGTRLTVV.

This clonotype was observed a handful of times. Written as DNA, the CDR3 is TGCAGCGTGGGGACTAGCGGGAAGGAGACCCAGTACTTC. Translation gives CSVGTSGKETQYF. The chain recombines TRBV29-1 with TRBJ2-5; the match to TRBD2 covers 13 bases. Per the germline V gene, CDR1 is SQVTM and CDR2 is ANQGSEA. The trim removed 6 bases at V and 5 bases at J, leaving 3 bases unmatched. CDR3 size: 13 residues.

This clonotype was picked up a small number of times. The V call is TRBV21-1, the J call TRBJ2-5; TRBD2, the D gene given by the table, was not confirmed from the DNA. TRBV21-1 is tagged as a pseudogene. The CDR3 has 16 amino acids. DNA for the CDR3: TGTGCCAGCAGCAATTCTTGGCGGGCCAACCGTTGTACCCAGTACTTC. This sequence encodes CASSNSWRANRCTQYF.

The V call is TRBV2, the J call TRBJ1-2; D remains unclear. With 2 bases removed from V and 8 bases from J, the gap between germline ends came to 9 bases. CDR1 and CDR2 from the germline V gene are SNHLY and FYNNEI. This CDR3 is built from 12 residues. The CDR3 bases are TGTGCCAGCAGTGAAACCTCGGACGGCTACACCTTC. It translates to CASSETSDGYTF.

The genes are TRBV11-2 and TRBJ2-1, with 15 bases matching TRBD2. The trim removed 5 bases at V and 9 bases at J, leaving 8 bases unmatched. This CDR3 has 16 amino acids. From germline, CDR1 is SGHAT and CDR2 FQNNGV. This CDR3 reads CASSPWTSGGVSEQFF. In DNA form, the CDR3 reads TGTGCCAGCAGCCCCTGGACTAGCGGGGGGGTTAGTGAGCAGTTCTTC.

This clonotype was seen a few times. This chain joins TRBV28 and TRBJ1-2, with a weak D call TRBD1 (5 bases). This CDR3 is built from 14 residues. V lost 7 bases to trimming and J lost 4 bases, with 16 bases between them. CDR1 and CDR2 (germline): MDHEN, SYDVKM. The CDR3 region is CASTSSGRPYGYTF. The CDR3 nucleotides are TGTGCCAGCACCAGCTCGGGACGCCCCTATGGCTACACCTTC.

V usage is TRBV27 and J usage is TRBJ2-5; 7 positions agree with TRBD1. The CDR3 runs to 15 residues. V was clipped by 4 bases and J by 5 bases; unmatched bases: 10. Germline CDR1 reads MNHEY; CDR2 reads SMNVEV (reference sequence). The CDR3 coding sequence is TGTGCCAGCAGTTACCGGGACAGCCCCCGGGAGACCCAGTACTTC. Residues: CASSYRDSPRETQYF.

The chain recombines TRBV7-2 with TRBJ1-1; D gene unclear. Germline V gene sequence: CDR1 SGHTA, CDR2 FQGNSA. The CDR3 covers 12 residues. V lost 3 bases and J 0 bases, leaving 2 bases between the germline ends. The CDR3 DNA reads TGTGCCAGCAGCTTTGTGAACACTGAAGCTTTCTTT. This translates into CASSFVNTEAFF. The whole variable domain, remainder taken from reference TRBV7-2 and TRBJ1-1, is GAGVSQSPSNKVTEKGKDVELRCDPISGHTALYWYRQSLGQGLEFLIYFQGNSAPDKSGLPSDRFSAERTGGSVSTLTIQRTQQEDSAVYLCASSFVNTEAFFGQGTRLTVV.

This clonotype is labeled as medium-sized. CDR3 region: CASSPGGAYEQYF. In DNA, the CDR3 is TGTGCCAGCAGCCCCGGGGGGGCCTACGAGCAGTACTTC. The genes are TRBV7-9 and TRBJ2-7; 8 bases are a match to TRBD2. CDR3 length equals 13 residues. The V gene end was trimmed by 5 bases and the J gene end by 2 bases; junction bases not matched to a gene: 2. Germline V lookup: CDR1 SEHNR, CDR2 FQNEAQ (reference sequence).

CDR3 residues: CSARSGNTEAFF. The DNA for the CDR3 is TGCAGTGCTAGATCGGGGAACACTGAAGCTTTCTTT. V and J are TRBV20-1 and TRBJ1-1; D ambiguous. Trimming cost V 2 bases and J 1 base, with 5 bases left between them. CDR3 length: 12 residues. Germline V CDR1 and CDR2: DFQATT, SNEGSKA (reference sequence).

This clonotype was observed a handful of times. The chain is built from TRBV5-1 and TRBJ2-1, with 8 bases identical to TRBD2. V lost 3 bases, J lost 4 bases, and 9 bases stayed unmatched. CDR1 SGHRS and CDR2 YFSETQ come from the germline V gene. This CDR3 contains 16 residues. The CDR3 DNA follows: TGCGCCAGCAGCTCTTTAGGCGGGGGGAATTACAATGAGCAGTTCTTC. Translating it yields CASSSLGGGNYNEQFF.

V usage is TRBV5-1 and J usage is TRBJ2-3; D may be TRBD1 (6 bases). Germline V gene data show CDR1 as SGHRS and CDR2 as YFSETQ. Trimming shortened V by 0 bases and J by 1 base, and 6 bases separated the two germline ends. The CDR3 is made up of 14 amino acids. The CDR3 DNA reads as TGCGCCAGCAGCTTGGAGGGGGGCACAGATACGCAGTATTTT. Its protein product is CASSLEGGTDTQYF.

The CDR3 spells CASSSILGSDEQFF. CDR3 DNA sequence: TGTGCCAGCAGCTCCATACTAGGGAGCGATGAGCAGTTCTTC. The gene calls are TRBV5-4 and TRBJ2-1, with D possibly being TRBD2 (5 bases). Per the germline V gene, CDR1 is SGHNT and CDR2 is YYREEE (reference sequence). The ends were cut back, 3 bases at V and 8 bases at J, with 15 bases in the middle. The CDR3 runs to 14 residues.

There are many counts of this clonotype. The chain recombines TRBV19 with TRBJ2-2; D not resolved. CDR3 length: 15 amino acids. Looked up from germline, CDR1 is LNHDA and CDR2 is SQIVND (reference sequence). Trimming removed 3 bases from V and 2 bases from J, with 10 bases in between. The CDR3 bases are TGTGCCAGTAGTATTTTAAATAGAAACACCGGGGAGCTGTTTTTT. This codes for CASSILNRNTGELFF.

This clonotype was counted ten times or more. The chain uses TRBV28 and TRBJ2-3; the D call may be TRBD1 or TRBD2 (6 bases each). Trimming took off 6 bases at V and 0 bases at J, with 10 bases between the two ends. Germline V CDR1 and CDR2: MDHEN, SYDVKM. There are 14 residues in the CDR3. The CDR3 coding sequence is TGTGCCAGCAGGGAGGGGACAAGCACAGATACGCAGTATTTT. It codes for CASREGTSTDTQYF.